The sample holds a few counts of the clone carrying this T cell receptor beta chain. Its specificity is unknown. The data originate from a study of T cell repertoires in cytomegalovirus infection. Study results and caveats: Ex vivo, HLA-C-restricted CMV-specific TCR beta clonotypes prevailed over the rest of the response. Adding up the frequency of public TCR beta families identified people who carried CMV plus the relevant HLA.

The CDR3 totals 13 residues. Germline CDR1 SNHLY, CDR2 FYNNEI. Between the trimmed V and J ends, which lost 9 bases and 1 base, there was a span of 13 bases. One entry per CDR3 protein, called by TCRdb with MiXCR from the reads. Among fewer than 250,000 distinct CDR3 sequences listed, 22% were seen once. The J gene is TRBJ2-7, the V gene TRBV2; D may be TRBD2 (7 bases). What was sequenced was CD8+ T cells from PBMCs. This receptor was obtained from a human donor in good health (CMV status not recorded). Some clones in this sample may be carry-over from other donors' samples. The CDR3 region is CASLGGASYEQYF. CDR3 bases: TGTGCCAGTCTGGGGGGGGCTTCCTACGAGCAGTACTTC.